Sequencing of this T cell receptor beta chain was carried out in a study of Ad26.COV2.S vaccination and SARS-CoV-2 variants. Treatment in this sample: some 19 received Ad26.COV2.S at low or high dose, single or two shots; five or six received placebo; per-sample allocation not given. Collection of samples fell on day 63 after the first vaccine or placebo injection. Study-wide findings and caveats: Estimates derived from TCR breadth and depth analyses may have underestimated total T cell responses.

The data were produced by immunoSEQ multiplex PCR, yet TCRdb's version contains in-frame clones alone and is incomplete. There are about 350,000 clones in the sample; approximately 85% occur only once, and 3.3% lies in the top ten. Comment on this clone: As yet, its antigen is unknown.

CDR3 length equals 13 residues. The clonotype originates from a person between 18 and 60 years old who received the Ad26.COV2.S COVID-19 vaccine or a placebo. The chain employs TRBV21-1 and TRBJ2-1; TRBD2 is the table's D call, not checked against the DNA. TRBV21-1 is flagged as a pseudogene. The material was peripheral blood, obtained in a trial of Ad26.COV2.S vaccine versus placebo. The CDR3 sequence: CAGSGLADNEQFF. The CDR3 DNA sequence: TGTGCCGGATCGGGACTAGCTGACAATGAGCAGTTCTTC.